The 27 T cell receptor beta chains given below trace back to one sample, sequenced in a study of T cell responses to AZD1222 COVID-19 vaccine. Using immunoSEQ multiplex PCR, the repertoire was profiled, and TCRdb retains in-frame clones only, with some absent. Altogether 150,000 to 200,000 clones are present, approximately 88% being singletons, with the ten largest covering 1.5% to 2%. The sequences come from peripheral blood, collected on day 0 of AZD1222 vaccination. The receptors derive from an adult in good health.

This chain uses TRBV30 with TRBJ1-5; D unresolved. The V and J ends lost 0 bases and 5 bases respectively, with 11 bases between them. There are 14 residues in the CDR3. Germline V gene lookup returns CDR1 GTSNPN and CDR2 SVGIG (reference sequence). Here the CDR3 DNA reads TGTGCCTGGAGTGTGGGCAGGCCGTATCAGCCCCAGCATTTT. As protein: CAWSVGRPYQPQHF.

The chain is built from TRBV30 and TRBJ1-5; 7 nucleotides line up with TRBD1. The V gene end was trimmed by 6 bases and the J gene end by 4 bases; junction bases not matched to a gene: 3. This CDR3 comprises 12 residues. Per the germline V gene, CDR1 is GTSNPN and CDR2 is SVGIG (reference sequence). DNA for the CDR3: TGTGCCTGTTCAGGGGGGAATCAGCCCCAGCATTTT. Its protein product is CACSGGNQPQHF.

The CDR3 here is CASSPLIRNYNEQFF. In DNA form, the CDR3 reads TGTGCCAGCAGTCCCCTCATCAGAAACTACAATGAGCAGTTCTTC. The chain links TRBV27 to TRBJ2-1; no reliable D call. The V gene's germline CDR1 is MNHEY and CDR2 SMNVEV (reference sequence). Trimming pared 5 bases from V and 3 bases from J, leaving 14 bases between. The CDR3 has 15 residues.

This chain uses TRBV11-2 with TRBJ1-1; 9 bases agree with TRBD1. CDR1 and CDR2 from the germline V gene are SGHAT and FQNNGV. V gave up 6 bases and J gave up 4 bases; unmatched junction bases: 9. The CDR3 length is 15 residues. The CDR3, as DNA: TGTGCCAGCAGGCCTACAACAGGGGGCGGCACTGAAGCTTTCTTT. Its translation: CASRPTTGGGTEAFF.

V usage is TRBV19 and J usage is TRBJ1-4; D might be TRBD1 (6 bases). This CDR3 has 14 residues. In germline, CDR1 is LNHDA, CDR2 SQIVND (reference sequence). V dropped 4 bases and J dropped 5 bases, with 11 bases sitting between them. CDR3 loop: CASSNRVGNEKLFF. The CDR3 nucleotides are TGTGCCAGTAGTAACAGGGTAGGGAATGAAAAACTGTTTTTT.

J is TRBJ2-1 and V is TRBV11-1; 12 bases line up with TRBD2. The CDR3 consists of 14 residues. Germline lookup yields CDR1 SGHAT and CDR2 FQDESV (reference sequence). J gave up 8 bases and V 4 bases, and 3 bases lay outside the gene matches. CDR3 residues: CASSWGLAGHEQFF. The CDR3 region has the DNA TGTGCCAGCAGCTGGGGACTAGCGGGCCATGAGCAGTTCTTC.

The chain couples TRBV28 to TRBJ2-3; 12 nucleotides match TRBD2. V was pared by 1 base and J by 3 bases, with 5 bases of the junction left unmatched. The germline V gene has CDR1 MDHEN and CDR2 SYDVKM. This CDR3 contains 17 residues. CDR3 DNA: TGTGCCAGCAGTTTATTCCTAGCGGGGGGGGAAACAGATACGCAGTATTTT. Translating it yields CASSLFLAGGETDTQYF.

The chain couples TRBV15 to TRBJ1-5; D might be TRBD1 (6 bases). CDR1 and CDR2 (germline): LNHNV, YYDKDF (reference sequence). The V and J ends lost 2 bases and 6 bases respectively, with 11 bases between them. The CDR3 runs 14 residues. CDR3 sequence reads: CATSRRGGAQPQHF. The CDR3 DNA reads TGTGCCACCAGCAGACGAGGGGGGGCTCAGCCCCAGCATTTT.

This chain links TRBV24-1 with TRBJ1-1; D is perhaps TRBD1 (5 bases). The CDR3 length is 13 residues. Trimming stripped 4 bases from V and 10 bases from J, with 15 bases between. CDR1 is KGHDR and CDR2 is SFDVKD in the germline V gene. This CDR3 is CATSDNRFSRAFF. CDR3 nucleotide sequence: TGTGCCACCAGTGACAACAGGTTCTCCAGAGCTTTCTTT.

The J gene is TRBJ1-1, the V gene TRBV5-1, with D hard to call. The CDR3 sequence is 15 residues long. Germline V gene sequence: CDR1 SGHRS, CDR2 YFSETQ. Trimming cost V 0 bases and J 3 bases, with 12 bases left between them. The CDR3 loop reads CASSLESGSYTEAFF. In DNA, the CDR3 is TGCGCCAGCAGCTTGGAAAGTGGGAGTTACACTGAAGCTTTCTTT.

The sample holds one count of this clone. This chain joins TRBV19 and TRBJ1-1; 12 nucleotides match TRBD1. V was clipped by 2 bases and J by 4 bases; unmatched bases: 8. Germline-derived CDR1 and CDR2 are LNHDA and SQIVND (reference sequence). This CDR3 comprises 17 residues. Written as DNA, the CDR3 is TGTGCCAGTAGTATAAGGGACAGGGGGCTCCTTAGCACTGAAGCTTTCTTT. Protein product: CASSIRDRGLLSTEAFF.

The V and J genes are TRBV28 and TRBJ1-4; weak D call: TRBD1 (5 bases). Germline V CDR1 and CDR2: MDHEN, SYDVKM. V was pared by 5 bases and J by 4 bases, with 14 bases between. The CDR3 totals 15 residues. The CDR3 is CASSPAKGSNEKLFF. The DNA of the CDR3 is TGTGCCAGCAGTCCGGCGAAGGGGAGTAATGAAAAACTGTTTTTT.

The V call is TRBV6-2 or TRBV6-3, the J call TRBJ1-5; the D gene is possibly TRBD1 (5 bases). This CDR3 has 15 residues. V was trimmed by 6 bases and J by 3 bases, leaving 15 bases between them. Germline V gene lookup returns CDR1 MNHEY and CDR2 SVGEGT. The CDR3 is CASSRLEGLNQPQHF. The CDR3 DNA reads TGTGCCAGCAGCCGACTCGAGGGACTCAATCAGCCCCAGCATTTT.

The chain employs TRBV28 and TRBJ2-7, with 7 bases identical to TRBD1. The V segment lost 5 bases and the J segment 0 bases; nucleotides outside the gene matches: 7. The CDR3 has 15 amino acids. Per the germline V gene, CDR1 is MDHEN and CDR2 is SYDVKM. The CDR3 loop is CASSPPGQNSYEQYF. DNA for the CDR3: TGTGCCAGCAGTCCCCCGGGACAGAACTCCTACGAGCAGTACTTC.

The CDR3 DNA reads TGTGCCAGCAAGGAGGGCCGAGCAGCCGAGCAGTACTTC. Its translation: CASKEGRAAEQYF. This rearrangement joins TRBV28 to TRBJ2-7; tentatively, D is TRBD2 (6 bases). In germline, CDR1 is MDHEN, CDR2 SYDVKM. V was cut by 7 bases and J by 6 bases, with 16 bases left in between. CDR3 length: 13 residues.

The CDR3 here is CASSLVRGETQYF. CDR3 nucleotides: TGTGCCAGCAGCTTAGTGAGGGGAGAGACCCAGTACTTC. The rearrangement uses TRBV7-3 and TRBJ2-5; D assignment may be TRBD1 or TRBD2 (5 bases each). The germline V gene encodes CDR1 SGHTA and CDR2 FQGTGA. The CDR3 runs to 13 residues. Between the trimmed V and J ends, which lost 2 bases and 4 bases, there was a span of 8 bases.

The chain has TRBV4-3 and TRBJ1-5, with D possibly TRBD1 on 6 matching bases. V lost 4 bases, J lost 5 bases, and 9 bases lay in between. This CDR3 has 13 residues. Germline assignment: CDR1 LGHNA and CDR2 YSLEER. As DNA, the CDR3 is TGCGCCAGCAGCCGGGACAAATATCAGCCCCAGCATTTT. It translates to CASSRDKYQPQHF.

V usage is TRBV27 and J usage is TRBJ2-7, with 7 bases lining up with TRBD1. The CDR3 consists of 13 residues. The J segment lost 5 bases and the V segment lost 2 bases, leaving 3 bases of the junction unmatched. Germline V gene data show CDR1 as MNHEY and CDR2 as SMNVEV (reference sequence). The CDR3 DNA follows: TGTGCCAGCAGTTTAGGACAGGCCGACGAGCAGTACTTC. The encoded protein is CASSLGQADEQYF.

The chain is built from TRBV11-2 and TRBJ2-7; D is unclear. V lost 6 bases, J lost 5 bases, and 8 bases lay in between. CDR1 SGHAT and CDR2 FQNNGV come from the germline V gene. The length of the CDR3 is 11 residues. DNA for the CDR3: TGTGCCAGCAGAGAACTTGACGAGCAGTACTTC. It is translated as CASRELDEQYF.

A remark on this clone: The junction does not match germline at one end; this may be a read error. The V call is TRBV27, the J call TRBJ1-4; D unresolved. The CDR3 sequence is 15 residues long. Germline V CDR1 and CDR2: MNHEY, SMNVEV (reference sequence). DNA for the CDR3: TGTGTCAGCAGGCCCTTGGGAGGGCTAAATGAAAAACTGTTTTTT. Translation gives CVSRPLGGLNEKLFF.

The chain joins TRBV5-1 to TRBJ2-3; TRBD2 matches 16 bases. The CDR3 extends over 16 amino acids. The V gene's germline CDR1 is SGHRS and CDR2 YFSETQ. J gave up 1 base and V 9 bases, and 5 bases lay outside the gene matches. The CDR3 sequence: CATGTSGGARTDTQYF. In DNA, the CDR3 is TGCGCCACCGGGACTAGCGGGGGGGCCCGCACAGATACGCAGTATTTT.

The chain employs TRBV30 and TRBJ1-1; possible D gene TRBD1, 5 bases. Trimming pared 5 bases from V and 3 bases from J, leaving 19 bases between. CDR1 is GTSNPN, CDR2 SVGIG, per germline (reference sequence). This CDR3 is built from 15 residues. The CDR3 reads CAWCGGVRGDTEAFF. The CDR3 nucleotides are TGTGCCTGGTGTGGAGGGGTTAGAGGGGACACTGAAGCTTTCTTT.

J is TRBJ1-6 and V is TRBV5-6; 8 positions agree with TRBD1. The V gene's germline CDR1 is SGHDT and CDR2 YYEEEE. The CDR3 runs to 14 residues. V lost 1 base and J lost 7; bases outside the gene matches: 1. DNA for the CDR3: TGTGCCAGCAGCTTGAGACAGGGGAATTCACCCCTCCACTTT. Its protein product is CASSLRQGNSPLHF.

CDR3 region: CAISPRGANEQFF. The CDR3 DNA is TGTGCCATCAGTCCCCGGGGGGCCAATGAGCAGTTCTTC. This chain uses TRBV10-3 with TRBJ2-1; D may be TRBD2 (7 bases). V was trimmed by 5 bases and J by 6 bases, leaving 11 bases between them. In germline, CDR1 is ENHRY, CDR2 SYGVKD. The CDR3 length is 13 residues.

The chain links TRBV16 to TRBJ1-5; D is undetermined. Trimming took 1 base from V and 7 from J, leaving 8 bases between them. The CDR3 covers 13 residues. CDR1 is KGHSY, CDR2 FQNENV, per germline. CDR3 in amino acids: CASSQLLTQPQHF. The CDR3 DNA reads TGTGCCAGCAGCCAATTGTTAACCCAGCCCCAGCATTTT.

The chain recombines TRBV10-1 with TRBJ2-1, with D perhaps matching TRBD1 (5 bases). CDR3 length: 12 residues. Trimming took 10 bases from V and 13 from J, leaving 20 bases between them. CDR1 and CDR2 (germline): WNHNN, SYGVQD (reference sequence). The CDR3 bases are TGCGCCACCAAGGGATCAGGGATTAAACAGTTCTTC. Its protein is CATKGSGIKQFF.

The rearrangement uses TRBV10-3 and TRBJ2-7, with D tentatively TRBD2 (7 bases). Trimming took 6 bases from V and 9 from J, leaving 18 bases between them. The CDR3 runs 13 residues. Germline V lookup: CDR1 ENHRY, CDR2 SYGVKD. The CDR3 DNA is TGTGCCATCAGAGCGGGACAATCAATAGTGCAGTACTTC. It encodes CAIRAGQSIVQYF.